This paragraph reports one T cell receptor beta chain. Its antigen remains unidentified. This sample stems from a study of T cell responses to AZD1222 COVID-19 vaccine. Overall study findings and caveats: The breadth and depth of Spike-specific TCRs increased once two AZD1222 doses had been given. Nearly half of the spike-specific TCRs reportedly recognize variant regions that carry no mutations. Donor demographics were predominantly white British with a female majority; clonal diversity may be underestimated.

Using immunoSEQ multiplex PCR, the repertoire was profiled, and TCRdb retains in-frame clones only, with some absent. The sample lists around 140,000 clones, approximately 91% occurring once. From germline, CDR1 is LNHDA and CDR2 SQIVND (reference sequence). The CDR3 loop spans 14 amino acids. Trimming took 5 bases from V and 8 from J; bases not matched to a gene: 7. The chain joins TRBV19 to TRBJ1-4; TRBD1 matches 8 bases. The sequencing here drew on peripheral blood, taken 28 days after the second dose of the MenACWY control vaccine. The TCR originated in an adult who received the MenACWY meningococcal vaccine as a control. CDR3 DNA sequence: TGTGCCAGTAGTGCCCCGGACAGGGACGAAAAACTGTTTTTT. Translated: CASSAPDRDEKLFF.